Below, 13 T cell receptor beta chains from the same sample are listed, as sequenced in a study of OX40 agonist ivuxolimab in advanced cancers. Profiling relied on immunoSEQ multiplex PCR, and the TCRdb table lists in-frame clones only, not all of them. The table lists more than 65,000 clones, about nine tenths of them singletons. This sample comprised CD4+ or CD8+ T cells sorted from blood, obtained in a trial of the OX40 agonist ivuxolimab. The receptors come from an adult with an advanced solid tumor such as melanoma, head and neck, liver or kidney cancer.

This clone has a single count. The chain has TRBV7-9 and TRBJ1-1; 7 nucleotides agree with TRBD1. Germline-derived CDR1 and CDR2 are SEHNR and FQNEAQ (reference sequence). The CDR3 is made up of 15 amino acids. V lost 5 bases and J lost 5; bases outside the gene matches: 11. The CDR3 spells CASSVREGAETEAFF. In DNA, the CDR3 is TGTGCCAGCAGCGTAAGGGAGGGGGCGGAGACTGAAGCTTTCTTT. Full variable domain (remainder filled in from reference TRBV7-9 and TRBJ1-1): DTGVSQNPRHKITKRGQNVTFRCDPISEHNRLYWYRQTLGQGPEFLTYFQNEAQLEKSRLLSDRFSAERPKGSFSTLEIQRTEQGDSAMYLCASSVREGAETEAFFGQGTRLTVV.

This clone came up once. V and J are TRBV11-3 and TRBJ2-1; tentatively, D is TRBD2 (5 bases). Germline CDR1 reads SGHNT; CDR2 reads YENEEA. The V end was cut by 1 base, the J end by 1 base, with 8 bases between. The CDR3 extends over 15 amino acids. This CDR3 is CASSLGAGSYNEQFF. The CDR3 DNA follows: TGTGCCAGCAGCTTAGGTGCGGGTTCCTACAATGAGCAGTTCTTC.

The chain couples TRBV5-6 to TRBJ1-1, with D hard to call. The CDR3 is 15 amino acids. The ends were cut back, 0 bases at V and 1 base at J, with 10 bases in the middle. CDR1 is SGHDT, CDR2 YYEEEE, per germline. The CDR3 nucleotides read TGTGCCAGCAGCTTGGTGCGCAGATCGAACACTGAAGCTTTCTTT. It translates to CASSLVRRSNTEAFF.

V gene TRBV29-1 combines with J gene TRBJ1-1, with 8 bases fitting TRBD1. This CDR3 spans 15 amino acids. J lost 1 base, V lost 7 bases, and 11 bases had no gene match. Germline V CDR1 and CDR2: SQVTM, ANQGSEA. CDR3 sequence (DNA): TGCAGCGGGACGGGATCCGGGACAGGGAACACTGAAGCTTTCTTT. This codes for CSGTGSGTGNTEAFF.

The rearrangement links TRBV10-3 to TRBJ1-1; no clear D gene. The CDR3 is 12 residues long. V dropped 10 bases and J dropped 1 base, with 10 bases sitting between them. The germline V gene encodes CDR1 ENHRY and CDR2 SYGVKD. The CDR3 DNA sequence: TGTGCCACTGGACGGGCGAACACTGAAGCTTTCTTT. Residues: CATGRANTEAFF.

V gene TRBV6-1 combines with J gene TRBJ1-1; 8 bases are a match to TRBD1. CDR1 and CDR2 from the germline V gene are MNHNS and SASEGT. This CDR3 has 14 amino acids. Trimming removed 6 bases from V and 1 base from J; junction bases left unmatched: 4. CDR3 sequence (DNA): TGTGCCAGCAGCGCTACAGGGGGGAACACTGAAGCTTTCTTT. Translation: CASSATGGNTEAFF.

The gene calls are TRBV19 and TRBJ2-4, with 7 nucleotides matching TRBD1. This CDR3 has 16 amino acids. V lost 5 bases and J lost 0; bases outside the gene matches: 7. Germline CDR1 LNHDA, CDR2 SQIVND (reference sequence). The CDR3 region is CASSSGQVLAKNIQYF. The DNA for the CDR3 is TGTGCCAGTAGTTCTGGACAGGTGCTAGCCAAAAACATTCAGTACTTC.

V usage is TRBV5-1 and J usage is TRBJ2-7; either TRBD1 or TRBD2 may fit D (5 bases each). The CDR3 is made up of 13 amino acids. V lost 2 bases to trimming and J lost 4 bases, with 10 bases between them. Germline V gives CDR1 SGHRS, CDR2 YFSETQ. The CDR3 DNA sequence: TGCGCCAGCAGCTTCGACGGGGCGTACGAGCAGTACTTC. Its protein product is CASSFDGAYEQYF. Full variable domain (outside the CDR3, taken from reference TRBV5-1 and TRBJ2-7): KAGVTQTPRYLIKTRGQQVTLSCSPISGHRSVSWYQQTPGQGLQFLFEYFSETQRNKGNFPGRFSGRQFSNSRSEMNVSTLELGDSALYLCASSFDGAYEQYFGPGTRLTVT.

The chain joins TRBV27 to TRBJ2-1, with D uncertain. The V gene lost 5 bases and the J gene lost 5 bases, with 16 bases spanning the gap. The CDR3 runs 15 residues. Per germline, CDR1 MNHEY and CDR2 SMNVEV (reference sequence). The CDR3 coding sequence is TGTGCCAGCAGTATAATCACGAACAAAAACAATGAGCAGTTCTTC. Encoded protein: CASSIITNKNNEQFF.

The rearrangement uses TRBV7-9 and TRBJ2-1; D call uncertain. V dropped 0 bases and J dropped 6 bases, with 6 bases sitting between them. The CDR3 totals 13 residues. Looked up from germline, CDR1 is SEHNR and CDR2 is FQNEAQ (reference sequence). The CDR3 DNA follows: TGTGCCAGCAGCTTAGCTTATGGCAATGAGCAGTTCTTC. Translated, it gives CASSLAYGNEQFF.

V and J are TRBV27 and TRBJ2-3; possible D gene TRBD1, 5 bases. Trimming left V 2 bases short and J 9 bases short, with 12 bases between. Per the germline V gene, CDR1 is MNHEY and CDR2 is SMNVEV (reference sequence). The CDR3 contains 13 residues. For the CDR3, the DNA is TGTGCCAGCAGTTTAGTTGGGGCGGTAACGCAGTATTTT. Amino acids: CASSLVGAVTQYF.

The chain is built from TRBV27 and TRBJ1-1; 10 bases agree with TRBD1. Trimming took 5 bases from V and 2 from J; bases not matched to a gene: 2. Germline-derived CDR1 and CDR2 are MNHEY and SMNVEV (reference sequence). The CDR3 is made up of 14 amino acids. CDR3 region: CASSRTGGNTEAFF. DNA of the CDR3: TGTGCCAGCAGTAGGACAGGGGGAAACACTGAAGCTTTCTTT.

This chain links TRBV10-2 with TRBJ2-1; D might be TRBD1 (6 bases). The CDR3 sequence is 16 residues long. Germline values: CDR1 WSHSY, CDR2 SAAADI. The germline V and J ends were trimmed by 1 base and 4 bases, with 14 bases remaining between them. The CDR3 nucleotides are TGCGCCAGCAGTGAGTACCGACAGGCGGTATACAATGAGCAGTTCTTC. Protein product: CASSEYRQAVYNEQFF.